The rows below give T cell receptor beta chains drawn from one sample of a study of T cell responses to AZD1222 COVID-19 vaccine. The data were produced by immunoSEQ multiplex PCR, yet TCRdb's version contains in-frame clones alone and is incomplete. The sample records tens of thousands of clones, 75% to 95% being singletons. The source was peripheral blood, collected 28 days after the second dose of the MenACWY control vaccine. These receptors originate from an adult who received the MenACWY meningococcal vaccine as a control. Each CDR3 is given with its conserved first and last residue. Each record gives: CDR3 length, clone size, J gene, D gene, V gene, CDR3 DNA, CDR3 protein. The D gene is left open where the match is weak. Rows may omit the clone size; those that give it use once, few, many or a size class.

>13|-|TRBJ1-3|-|TRBV12-3/TRBV12-4
TGTGCCAGCAGTTTAGCGATACTTGGGACCATATATTTT
CASSLAILGTIYF
>16|-|TRBJ2-7|TRBD2|TRBV7-2
TGTGCCAGCAGCTTAGGTCGACTAGCGGGCTCCTACGAGCAGTACTTC
CASSLGRLAGSYEQYF
>15|-|TRBJ1-5|TRBD1|TRBV19
TGTGCCAGTAGACTTGGGACAGGGAAGGACGCGCCCCAGCATTTT
CASRLGTGKDAPQHF
>15|-|TRBJ2-6|-|TRBV19
TGTGCCAGTAGCATAGGAGGAGTTGGGGCCAACGTCCTGACTTTC
CASSIGGVGANVLTF
>16|few|TRBJ2-3|TRBD1|TRBV24-1
TGTGCCACCAGTGATTACGGGACAGGGAATCCAGATACGCAGTATTTT
CATSDYGTGNPDTQYF
>14|-|TRBJ1-1|-|TRBV3-1/TRBV3-2
TGTGCCAGCAGCCTATCGACGGTGAACACTGAAGCTTTCTTT
CASSLSTVNTEAFF
>19|-|TRBJ2-2|TRBD1|TRBV23-1
TGCGCCAGCAGTCAATCGGGACAGGGACCCCCTTCGAATACCGGGGAGCTGTTTTTT
CASSQSGQGPPSNTGELFF
>13|once|TRBJ1-6|-|TRBV28
TGTGCCAGCAGTTATGGGGGATATTCACCCCTCCACTTT
CASSYGGYSPLHF
>16|-|TRBJ1-1|-|TRBV5-1
TGCGCCAGCAAGCCAGCTCTAACAGGCTCGGGCACTGAAGCTTTCTTT
CASKPALTGSGTEAFF
>15|few|TRBJ2-7|-|TRBV6-5
TGTGCCAGCACCCGCGGTGGTACAGCTAACTACGAGCAGTACTTC
CASTRGGTANYEQYF
>16|-|TRBJ1-3|TRBD1|TRBV28
TGTGCCAGCAGTTCGCTACAGGGGGCATTAGGAAACACCATATATTTT
CASSSLQGALGNTIYF
>14|-|TRBJ2-2|-|TRBV5-4
TGTGCCAGCAGCTTGGGGCAGAACACCGGGGAGCTGTTTTTT
CASSLGQNTGELFF
>14|-|TRBJ2-7|TRBD1|TRBV10-3
TGTGCCGCCGAGGGAGGACAGGGTGGCTACGAGCAGTACTTC
CAAEGGQGGYEQYF
>17|-|TRBJ2-1|TRBD2|TRBV7-9
TGTGCCAGCAGCTTAGTCCTTTCTAGCGGAGCGTACAATGAGCAGTTCTTC
CASSLVLSSGAYNEQFF
>14|-|TRBJ1-4|TRBD1|TRBV7-9
TGTGCCAGCAGCCCAGGGGGCGTCTGGGAAAAACTGTTTTTT
CASSPGGVWEKLFF
>14|-|TRBJ1-6|-|TRBV6-5
TGTGCCACCCTTAGGACCGACGGTTATTCCCCCCTCCACTTT
CATLRTDGYSPLHF
>14|once|TRBJ2-1|-|TRBV18
TGTGCCAGCTCACCCAGTGGGGGCTACAATGAGCAGTTCTTC
CASSPSGGYNEQFF
>14|once|TRBJ1-2|-|TRBV3-1/TRBV3-2
TGTGCCAGCAGCCAAGACCAGGGTAGGACTGGCTACACCTTC
CASSQDQGRTGYTF
>15|-|TRBJ1-1|-|TRBV9
TGTGCCAGCAGCCCGGGGAAGGGGGAGCACACTGAAGCTTTCTTT
CASSPGKGEHTEAFF
>16|-|TRBJ1-5|-|TRBV7-9
TGTGCCAGCAGCAATGCGGCGGAGGCTGCCGGGCAGCCCCAGCATTTT
CASSNAAEAAGQPQHF
>15|-|TRBJ1-1|-|TRBV27
TGTGCCAGCAGTTCGACGCCGCATTTGAACACTGAAGCTTTCTTT
CASSSTPHLNTEAFF
>15|-|TRBJ2-7|TRBD1|TRBV7-9
TGTGCCAGCAGCTCTTATACCGGGACAGTCTACGAGCAGTACTTC
CASSSYTGTVYEQYF
>16|-|TRBJ2-1|-|TRBV4-1
TGCGCCAGCAGCCTAAGAAGCGGGCCCCCCTACAATGAGCAGTTCTTC
CASSLRSGPPYNEQFF
>17|-|TRBJ2-2|-|TRBV5-1
TGCGCCAGCACTCAAACGGAGGGGGCCGCGAACACCGGGGAGCTGTTTTTT
CASTQTEGAANTGELFF
>14|-|TRBJ1-4|-|TRBV7-2
TGTGCCAGCAGCTTAGTTGTTCAGGGGGAAAAACTGTTTTTT
CASSLVVQGEKLFF
>15|-|TRBJ2-5|-|TRBV5-1
TGCGCCAGCAGCCGGGGTACCTCTAGCTTTGAGACCCAGTACTTC
CASSRGTSSFETQYF
>13|-|TRBJ2-1|-|TRBV7-3
TGTGCCATCCTGAGGGATCCTAACAATGAGCAGTTCTTC
CAILRDPNNEQFF